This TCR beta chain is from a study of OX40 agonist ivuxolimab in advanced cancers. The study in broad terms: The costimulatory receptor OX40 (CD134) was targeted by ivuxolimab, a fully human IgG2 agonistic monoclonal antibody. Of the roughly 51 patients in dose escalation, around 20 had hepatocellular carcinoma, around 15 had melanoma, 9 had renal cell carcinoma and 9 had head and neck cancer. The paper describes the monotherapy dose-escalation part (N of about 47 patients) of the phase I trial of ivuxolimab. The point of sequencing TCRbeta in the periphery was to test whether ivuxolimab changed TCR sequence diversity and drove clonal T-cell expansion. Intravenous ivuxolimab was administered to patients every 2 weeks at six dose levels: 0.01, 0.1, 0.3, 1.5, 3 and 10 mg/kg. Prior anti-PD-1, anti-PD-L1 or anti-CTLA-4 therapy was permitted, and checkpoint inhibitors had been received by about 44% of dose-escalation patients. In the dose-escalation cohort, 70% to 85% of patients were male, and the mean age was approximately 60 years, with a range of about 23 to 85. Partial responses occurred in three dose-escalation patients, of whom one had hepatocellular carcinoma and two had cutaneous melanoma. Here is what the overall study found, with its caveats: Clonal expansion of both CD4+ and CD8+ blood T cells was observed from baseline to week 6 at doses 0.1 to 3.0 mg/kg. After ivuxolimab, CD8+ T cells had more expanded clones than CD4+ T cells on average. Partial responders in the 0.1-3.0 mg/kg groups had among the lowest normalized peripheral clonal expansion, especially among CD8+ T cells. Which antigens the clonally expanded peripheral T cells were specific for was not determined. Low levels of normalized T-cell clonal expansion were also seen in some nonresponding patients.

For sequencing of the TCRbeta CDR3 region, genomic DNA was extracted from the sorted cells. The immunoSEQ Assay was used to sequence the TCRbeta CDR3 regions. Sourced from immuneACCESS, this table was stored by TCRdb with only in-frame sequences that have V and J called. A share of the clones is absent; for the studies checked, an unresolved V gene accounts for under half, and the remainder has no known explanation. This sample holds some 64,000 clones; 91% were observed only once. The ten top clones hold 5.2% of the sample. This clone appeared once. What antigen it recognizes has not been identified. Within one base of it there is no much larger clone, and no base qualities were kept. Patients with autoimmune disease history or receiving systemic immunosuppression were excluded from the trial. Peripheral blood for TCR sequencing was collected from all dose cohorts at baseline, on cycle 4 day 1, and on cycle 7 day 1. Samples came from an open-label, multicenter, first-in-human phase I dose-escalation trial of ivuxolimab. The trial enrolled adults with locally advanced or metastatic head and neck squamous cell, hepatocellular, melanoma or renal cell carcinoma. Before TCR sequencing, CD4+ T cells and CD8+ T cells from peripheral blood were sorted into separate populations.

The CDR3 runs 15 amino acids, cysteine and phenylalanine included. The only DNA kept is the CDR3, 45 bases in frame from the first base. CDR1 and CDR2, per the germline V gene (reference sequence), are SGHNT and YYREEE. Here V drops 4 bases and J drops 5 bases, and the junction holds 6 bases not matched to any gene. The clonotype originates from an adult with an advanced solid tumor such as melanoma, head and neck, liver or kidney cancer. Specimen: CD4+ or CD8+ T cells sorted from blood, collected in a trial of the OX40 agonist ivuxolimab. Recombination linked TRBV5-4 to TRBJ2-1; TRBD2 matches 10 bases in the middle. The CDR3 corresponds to CASSQGLADNNEQFF. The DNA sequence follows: TGTGCCAGCAGCCAAGGACTAGCGGACAACAATGAGCAGTTCTTC.